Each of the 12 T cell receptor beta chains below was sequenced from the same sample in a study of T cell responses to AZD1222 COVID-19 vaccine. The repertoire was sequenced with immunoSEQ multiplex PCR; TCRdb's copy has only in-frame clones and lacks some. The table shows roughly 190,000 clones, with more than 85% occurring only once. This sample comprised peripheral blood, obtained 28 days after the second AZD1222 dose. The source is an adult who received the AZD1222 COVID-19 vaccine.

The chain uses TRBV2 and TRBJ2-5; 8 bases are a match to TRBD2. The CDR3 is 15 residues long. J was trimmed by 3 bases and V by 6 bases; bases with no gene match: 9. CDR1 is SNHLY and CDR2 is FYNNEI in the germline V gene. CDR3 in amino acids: CASRERTSGKETQYF. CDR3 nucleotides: TGTGCCAGCAGGGAGCGCACTAGCGGAAAAGAGACCCAGTACTTC.

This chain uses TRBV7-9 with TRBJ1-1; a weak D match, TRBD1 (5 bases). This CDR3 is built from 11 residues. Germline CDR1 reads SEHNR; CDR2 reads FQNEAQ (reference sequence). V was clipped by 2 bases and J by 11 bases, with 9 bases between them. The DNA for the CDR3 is TGTGCCAGCAGCTTACTACAGGCGGCTTTCTTT. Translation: CASSLLQAAFF.

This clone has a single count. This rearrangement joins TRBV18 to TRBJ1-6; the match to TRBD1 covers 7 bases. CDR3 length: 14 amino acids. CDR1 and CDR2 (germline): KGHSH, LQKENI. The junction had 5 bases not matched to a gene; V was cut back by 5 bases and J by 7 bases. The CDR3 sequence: CASSNRDRNSPLHF. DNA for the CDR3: TGTGCCAGCTCAAACCGGGACAGAAATTCACCCCTCCACTTT. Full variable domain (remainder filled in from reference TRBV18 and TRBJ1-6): NAGVMQNPRHLVRRRGQEARLRCSPMKGHSHVYWYRQLPEEGLKFMVYLQKENIIDESGMPKERFSAEFPKEGPSILRIQQVVRGDSAAYFCASSNRDRNSPLHFGNGTRLTVT.

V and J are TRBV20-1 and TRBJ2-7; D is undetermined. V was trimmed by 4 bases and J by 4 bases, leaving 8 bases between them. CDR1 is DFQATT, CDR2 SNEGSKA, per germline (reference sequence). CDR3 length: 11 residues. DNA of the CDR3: TGCAGTGCTAAACGGACGTACGAGCAGTACTTC. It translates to CSAKRTYEQYF.

The CDR3 DNA reads TGCGCCAGCAGTCAATCGAGGGACAGCTTACAAGTAGGGCAGTACTTC. As protein: CASSQSRDSLQVGQYF. The rearrangement links TRBV23-1 to TRBJ2-7; 7 bases are shared with TRBD1. TRBV23-1 falls under the ORF class, with uncertain function. The CDR3 sequence is 16 residues long. The V and J ends lost 0 bases and 9 bases, in that order; junction bases with no gene match: 14.

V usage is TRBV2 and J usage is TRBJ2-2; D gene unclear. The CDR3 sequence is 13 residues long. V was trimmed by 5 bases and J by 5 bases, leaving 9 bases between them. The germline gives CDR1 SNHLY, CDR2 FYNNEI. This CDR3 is CASSTIETGELFF. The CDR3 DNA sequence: TGTGCCAGCAGTACTATAGAGACCGGGGAGCTGTTTTTT.

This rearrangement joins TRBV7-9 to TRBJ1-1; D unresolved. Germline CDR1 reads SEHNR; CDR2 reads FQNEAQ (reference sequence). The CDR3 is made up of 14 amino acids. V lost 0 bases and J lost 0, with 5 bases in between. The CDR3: CASSLAGVNTEAFF. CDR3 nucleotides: TGTGCCAGCAGCTTAGCAGGAGTGAACACTGAAGCTTTCTTT.

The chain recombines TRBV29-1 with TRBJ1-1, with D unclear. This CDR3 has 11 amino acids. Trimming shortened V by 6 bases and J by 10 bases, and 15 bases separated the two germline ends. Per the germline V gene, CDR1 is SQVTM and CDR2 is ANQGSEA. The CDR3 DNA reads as TGCAGCGTAGGTCGATCAAAAGGAGCTTTCTTT. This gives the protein CSVGRSKGAFF. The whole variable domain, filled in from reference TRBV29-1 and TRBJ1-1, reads SAVISQKPSRDICQRGTSLTIQCQVDSQVTMMFWYRQQPGQSLTLIATANQGSEATYESGFVIDKFPISRPNLTFSTLTVSNMSPEDSSIYLCSVGRSKGAFFGQGTRLTVV.

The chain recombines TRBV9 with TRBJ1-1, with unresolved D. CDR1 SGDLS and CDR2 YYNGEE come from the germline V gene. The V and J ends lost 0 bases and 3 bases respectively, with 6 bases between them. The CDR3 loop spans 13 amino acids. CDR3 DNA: TGTGCCAGCAGCGTAGCTCCCGACACTGAAGCTTTCTTT. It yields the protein CASSVAPDTEAFF.

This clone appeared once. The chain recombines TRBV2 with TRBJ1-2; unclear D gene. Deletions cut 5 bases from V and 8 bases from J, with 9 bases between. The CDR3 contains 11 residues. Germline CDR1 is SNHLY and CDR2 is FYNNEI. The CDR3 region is CASSLRSGYTF. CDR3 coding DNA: TGTGCCAGCAGTCTGCGAAGCGGCTACACCTTC.

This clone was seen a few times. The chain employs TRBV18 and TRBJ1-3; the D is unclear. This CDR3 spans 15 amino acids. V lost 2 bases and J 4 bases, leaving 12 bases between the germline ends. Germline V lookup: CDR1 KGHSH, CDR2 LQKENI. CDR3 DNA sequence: TGTGCCAGCTCACCAGAGGGAGGACCCGGAAACACCATATATTTT. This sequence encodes CASSPEGGPGNTIYF.

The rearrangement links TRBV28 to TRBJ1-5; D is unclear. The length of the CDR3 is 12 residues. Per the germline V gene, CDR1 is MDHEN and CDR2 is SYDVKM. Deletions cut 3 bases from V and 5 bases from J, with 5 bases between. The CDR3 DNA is TGTGCCAGCAGTTTGGTTGATCAGCCCCAGCATTTT. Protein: CASSLVDQPQHF.